Included here is one T cell receptor beta chain sequence, with context. The sample originates from a study of cytomegalovirus exposure and HLA in healthy donors. The germline CDR1 and CDR2 sequences are LGHNA and YNFKEQ. The CDR3 contains 14 residues. V lost 0 bases to trimming and J lost 7 bases, with 13 bases between them. PCR employed 60 Vbeta and 13 Jbeta primers. Method: immunoSEQ multiplex PCR; TCRdb's copy keeps in-frame clones and lacks some. The sample yields 200,000 to 300,000 clones, around 81% seen once. Sequencing was carried out using PBMCs. The chain combines TRBV4-2 with TRBJ2-7; D is uncertain. The receptor comes from a woman aged 55-70 years in good health and CMV-seropositive. CDR3 protein: CASSQEAARLEQYF. The CDR3 DNA sequence: TGTGCCAGCAGCCAAGAAGCTGCCCGATTAGAGCAGTACTTC.